What follows are 2 T cell receptor beta chains derived from one specimen sequenced in a study of blood T cell repertoires in COVID-19 (TCRdb year 2020). The protocol used for the library was the immunoSEQ multiplex PCR assay. The clones in this table, taken by TCRdb from immuneACCESS, are in-frame only. Not every clone is retained; where verified, under half of the shortfall comes from an unresolved V gene, and the cause of the rest is unknown. This sample is represented by approximately 210,000 clones; 80% to 90% of them were singletons. Around 2.2% of the sample comes from the top ten. Source material: peripheral blood. Every receptor here comes from a man under 40 who had recovered from COVID-19.

CDR3 sequence: CASSLTRQGGTGELFF. CDR3 nucleotides: TGTGCCAGCAGCTTAACACGTCAGGGTGGCACCGGGGAGCTGTTTTTT. The chain uses TRBV7-9 and TRBJ2-2; D is perhaps TRBD1 (5 bases). Germline V CDR1 and CDR2: SEHNR, FQNEAQ (reference sequence). The CDR3 is 16 residues long. V lost 2 bases and J lost 4, with 14 bases in between.

This chain uses TRBV4-1 with TRBJ2-7, with a possible D match to TRBD1 (6 bases). V lost 0 bases and J lost 7, with 10 bases in between. Germline V CDR1 and CDR2: MGHRA, YSYEKL. This CDR3 contains 13 residues. CDR3 protein: CASSQDGDMEQYF. CDR3 in DNA: TGCGCCAGCAGCCAAGACGGGGACATGGAGCAGTACTTC.